This T cell receptor beta chain was profiled in a study of metastatic and nonmetastatic thyroid tumors. TCRdb reassembled clones from the PCR reads with MiXCR. The sample records approximately 31,000 clones, 25% to 35% being singletons. V lost 4 bases to trimming and J lost 5 bases, with 17 bases between them. Germline CDR1 MNHNS, CDR2 SASEGT. The CDR3 totals 16 residues. Patients underwent thyroid surgery, and none had received any treatment before it. This clone appeared many times. Sequenced sample: blood. The rearrangement links TRBV6-1 to TRBJ2-2; tentative D call: TRBD1 (6 bases). The TCR sequence derives from a female donor with papillary thyroid cancer or a benign thyroid nodule (not recorded which). Some clones in this sample may be carry-over from other donors' samples. CDR3 nucleotides: TGTGCCAGCAGTGGGATCCGGGACACCCGGACCGGGGAGCTGTTTTTT. It codes for CASSGIRDTRTGELFF.